This note documents a single T cell receptor beta chain sequence. V trimming: 6 bases; J trimming: 4 bases; junction bases outside the gene matches: 0. This CDR3 is built from 12 residues. Germline values: CDR1 SNHLY, CDR2 FYNNEI. This sample is drawn from a study of blood T cell repertoires in COVID-19. Study processing details: For nucleated cells, counts were estimated from reference gene primer amplification. Sequenced by immunoSEQ multiplex PCR; TCRdb stores in-frame clones only, minus some. From that table come the V and J calls and clone size; the DNA was used to work out D and trimming. This sample yields about 94,000 clones, of which 70% to 90% are seen a single time; approximately 8% belongs to the top ten.

Sequencing input: peripheral blood. This sequence originates from a human donor with acute or convalescent COVID-19. The donor label of this sample is uncertain. The rearrangement joins TRBV2 to TRBJ2-7; 10 bases align to TRBD1. Written as DNA, the CDR3 is TGTGCCAGCAGGGGACAGGGGTACGAGCAGTACTTC. It codes for CASRGQGYEQYF.